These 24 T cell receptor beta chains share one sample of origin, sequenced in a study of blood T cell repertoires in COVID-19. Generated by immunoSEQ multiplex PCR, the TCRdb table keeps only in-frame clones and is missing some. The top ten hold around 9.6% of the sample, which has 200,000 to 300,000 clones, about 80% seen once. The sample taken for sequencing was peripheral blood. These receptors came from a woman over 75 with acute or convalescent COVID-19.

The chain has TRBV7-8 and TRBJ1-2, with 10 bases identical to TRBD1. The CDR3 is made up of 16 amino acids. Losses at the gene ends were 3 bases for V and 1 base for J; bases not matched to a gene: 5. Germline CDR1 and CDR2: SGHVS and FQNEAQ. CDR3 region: CASSFGQGVYNYGYTF. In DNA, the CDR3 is TGTGCCAGCAGCTTCGGACAGGGGGTTTATAACTATGGCTACACCTTC. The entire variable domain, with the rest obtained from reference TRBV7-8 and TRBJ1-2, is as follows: GAGVSQSPRYKVAKRGQDVALRCDPISGHVSLFWYQQALGQGPEFLTYFQNEAQLDKSGLPSDRFFAERPEGSVSTLKIQRTQQEDSAVYLCASSFGQGVYNYGYTFGSGTRLTVV.

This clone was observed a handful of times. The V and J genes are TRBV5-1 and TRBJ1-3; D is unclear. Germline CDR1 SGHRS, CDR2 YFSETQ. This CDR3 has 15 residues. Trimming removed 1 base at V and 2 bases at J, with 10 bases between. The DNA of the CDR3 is TGCGCCAGCAGCTTGATTTTGGCCCCTGGAAACACCATATATTTT. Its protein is CASSLILAPGNTIYF.

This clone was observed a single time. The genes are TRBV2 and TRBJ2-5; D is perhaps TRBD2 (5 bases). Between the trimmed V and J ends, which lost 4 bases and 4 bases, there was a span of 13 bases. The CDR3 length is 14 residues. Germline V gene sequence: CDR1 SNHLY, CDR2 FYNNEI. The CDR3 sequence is CASSGRGIGETQYF. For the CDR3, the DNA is TGTGCCAGCAGTGGCCGGGGTATTGGAGAGACCCAGTACTTC. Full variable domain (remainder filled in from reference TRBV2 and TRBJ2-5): EPEVTQTPSHQVTQMGQEVILRCVPISNHLYFYWYRQILGQKVEFLVSFYNNEISEKSEIFDDQFSVERPDGSNFTLKIRSTKLEDSAMYFCASSGRGIGETQYFGPGTRLLVL.

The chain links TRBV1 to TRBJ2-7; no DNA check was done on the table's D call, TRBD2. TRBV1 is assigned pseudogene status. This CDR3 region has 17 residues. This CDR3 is CTSSRPLAPGPPYEQYF. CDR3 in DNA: TGCACCAGCAGCCGCCCCCTAGCCCCGGGTCCGCCCTACGAGCAGTACTTC.

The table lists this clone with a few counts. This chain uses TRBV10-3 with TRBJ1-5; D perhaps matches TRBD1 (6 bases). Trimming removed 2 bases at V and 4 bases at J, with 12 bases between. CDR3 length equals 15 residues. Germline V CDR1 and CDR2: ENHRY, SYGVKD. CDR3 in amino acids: CAISELQGGNQPQHF. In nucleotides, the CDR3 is TGTGCCATCAGTGAGCTACAGGGAGGGAATCAGCCCCAGCATTTT.

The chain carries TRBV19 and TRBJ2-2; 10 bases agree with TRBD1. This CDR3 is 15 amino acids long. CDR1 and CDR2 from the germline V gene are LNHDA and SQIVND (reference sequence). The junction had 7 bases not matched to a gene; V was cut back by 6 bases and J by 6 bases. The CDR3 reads CASRRQGAGAGELFF. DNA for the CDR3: TGTGCCAGTAGAAGACAGGGGGCCGGGGCCGGGGAGCTGTTTTTT.

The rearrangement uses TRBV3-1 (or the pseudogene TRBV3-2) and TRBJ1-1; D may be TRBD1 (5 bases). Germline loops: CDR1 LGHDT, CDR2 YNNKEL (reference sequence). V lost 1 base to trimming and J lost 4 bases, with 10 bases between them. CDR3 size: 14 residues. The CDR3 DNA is TGTGCCAGCAGCCAAGTGGCGGGGGTCACTGAAGCTTTCTTT. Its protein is CASSQVAGVTEAFF.

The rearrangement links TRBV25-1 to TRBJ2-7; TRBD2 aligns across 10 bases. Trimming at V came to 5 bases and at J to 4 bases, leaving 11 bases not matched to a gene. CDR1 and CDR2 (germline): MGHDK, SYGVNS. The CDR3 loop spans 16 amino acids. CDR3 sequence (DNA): TGTGCCAGCAGTCCCGGGGGGCTAGCGGGGGAGTACGAGCAGTACTTC. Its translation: CASSPGGLAGEYEQYF.

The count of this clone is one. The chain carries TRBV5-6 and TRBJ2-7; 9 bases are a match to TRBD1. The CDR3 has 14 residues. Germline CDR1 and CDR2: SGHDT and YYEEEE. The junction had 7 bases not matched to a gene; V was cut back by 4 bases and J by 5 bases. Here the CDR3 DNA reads TGTGCCAGCAGCGGGAAAACAGGGGGCAACGAGCAGTACTTC. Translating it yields CASSGKTGGNEQYF.

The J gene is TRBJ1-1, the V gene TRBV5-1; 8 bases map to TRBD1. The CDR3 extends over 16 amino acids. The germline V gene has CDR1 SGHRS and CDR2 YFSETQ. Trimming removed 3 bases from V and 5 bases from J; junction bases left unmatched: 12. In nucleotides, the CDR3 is TGCGCCAGCAGCTCCGCCCCAGGGGGCGGAAGGACTGAAGCTTTCTTT. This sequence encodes CASSSAPGGGRTEAFF.

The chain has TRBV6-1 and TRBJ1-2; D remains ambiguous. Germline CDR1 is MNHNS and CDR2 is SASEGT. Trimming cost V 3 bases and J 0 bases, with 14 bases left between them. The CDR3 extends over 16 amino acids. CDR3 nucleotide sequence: TGTGCCAGCAGTGAGACGCCCCAGGATTCTAACTATGGCTACACCTTC. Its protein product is CASSETPQDSNYGYTF.

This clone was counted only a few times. CDR3 sequence: CASGFSGDTEAFF. The CDR3 region has the DNA TGTGCTAGTGGTTTTTCCGGGGACACTGAAGCTTTCTTT. The genes are TRBV12-5 and TRBJ1-1; no reliable D call. V was clipped by 3 bases and J by 3 bases, with 8 bases between them. This CDR3 contains 13 residues. In germline, CDR1 is LGHNT, CDR2 FRNRAP.

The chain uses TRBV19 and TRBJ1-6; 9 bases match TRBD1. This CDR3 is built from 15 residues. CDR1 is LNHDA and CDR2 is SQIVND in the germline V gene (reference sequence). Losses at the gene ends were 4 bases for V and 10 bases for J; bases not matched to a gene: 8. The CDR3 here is CASSTHTGGGSPLHF. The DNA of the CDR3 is TGTGCCAGTAGTACTCATACAGGGGGCGGGTCACCCCTCCACTTT.

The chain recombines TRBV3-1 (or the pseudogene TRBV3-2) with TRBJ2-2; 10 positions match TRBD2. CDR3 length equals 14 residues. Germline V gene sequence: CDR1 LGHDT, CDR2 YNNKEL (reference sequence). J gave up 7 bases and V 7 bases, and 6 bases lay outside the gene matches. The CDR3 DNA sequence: TGTGCCAGCAACCTAGCGGGGGTTGGCGGGGAGCTGTTTTTT. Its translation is CASNLAGVGGELFF.

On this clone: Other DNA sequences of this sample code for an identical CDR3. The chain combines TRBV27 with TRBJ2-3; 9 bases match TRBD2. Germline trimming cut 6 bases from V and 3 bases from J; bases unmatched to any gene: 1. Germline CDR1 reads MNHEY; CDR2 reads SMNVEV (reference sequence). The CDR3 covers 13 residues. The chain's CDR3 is CASRTSGTDTQYF. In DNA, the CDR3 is TGTGCCAGCAGGACTAGCGGTACAGATACGCAGTATTTT.

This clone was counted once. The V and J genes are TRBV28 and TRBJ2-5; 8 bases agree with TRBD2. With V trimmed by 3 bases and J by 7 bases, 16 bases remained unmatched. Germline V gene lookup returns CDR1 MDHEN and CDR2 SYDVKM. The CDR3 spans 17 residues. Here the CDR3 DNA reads TGTGCCAGCAGTTTTAATGTTCCCGGGGGGGTCATTGGGACCCAGTACTTC. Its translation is CASSFNVPGGVIGTQYF. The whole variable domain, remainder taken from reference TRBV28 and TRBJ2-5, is DVKVTQSSRYLVKRTGEKVFLECVQDMDHENMFWYRQDPGLGLRLIYFSYDVKMKEKGDIPEGYSVSREKKERFSLILESASTNQTSMYLCASSFNVPGGVIGTQYFGPGTRLLVL.

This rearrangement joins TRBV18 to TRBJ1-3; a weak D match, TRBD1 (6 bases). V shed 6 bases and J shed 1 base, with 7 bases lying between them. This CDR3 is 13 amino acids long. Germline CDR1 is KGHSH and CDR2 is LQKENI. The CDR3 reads CASSQGSGNTIYF. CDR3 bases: TGTGCCAGCTCGCAGGGGTCTGGAAACACCATATATTTT. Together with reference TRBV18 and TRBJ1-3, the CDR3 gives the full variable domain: NAGVMQNPRHLVRRRGQEARLRCSPMKGHSHVYWYRQLPEEGLKFMVYLQKENIIDESGMPKERFSAEFPKEGPSILRIQQVVRGDSAAYFCASSQGSGNTIYFGEGSWLTVV.

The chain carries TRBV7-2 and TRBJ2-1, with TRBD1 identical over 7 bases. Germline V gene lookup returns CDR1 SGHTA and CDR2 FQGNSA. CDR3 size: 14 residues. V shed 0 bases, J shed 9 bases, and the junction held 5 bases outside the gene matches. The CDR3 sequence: CASSLADRAGEQFF. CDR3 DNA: TGTGCCAGCAGCTTAGCTGACAGGGCCGGTGAGCAGTTCTTC.

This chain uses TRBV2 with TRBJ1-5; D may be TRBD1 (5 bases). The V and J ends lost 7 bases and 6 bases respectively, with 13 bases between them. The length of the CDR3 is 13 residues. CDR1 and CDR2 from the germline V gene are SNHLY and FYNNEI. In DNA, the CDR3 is TGTGCCAGCAACTGGGGGGGGAGTCAGCCCCAGCATTTT. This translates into CASNWGGSQPQHF.

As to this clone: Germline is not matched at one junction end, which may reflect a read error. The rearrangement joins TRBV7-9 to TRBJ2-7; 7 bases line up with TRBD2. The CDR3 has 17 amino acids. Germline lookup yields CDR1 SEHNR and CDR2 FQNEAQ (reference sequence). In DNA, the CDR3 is TGTGCCAGCAGCCTAGCACCCACCGGGGGGATCTCCTACGAGCAGTACTTC. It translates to CASSLAPTGGISYEQYF. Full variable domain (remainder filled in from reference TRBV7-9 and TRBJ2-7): DTGVSQNPRHKITKRGQNVTFRCDPISEHNRLYWYRQTLGQGPEFLTYFQNEAQLEKSRLLSDRFSAERPKGSFSTLEIQRTEQGDSAMYLCASSLAPTGGISYEQYFGPGTRLTVT.

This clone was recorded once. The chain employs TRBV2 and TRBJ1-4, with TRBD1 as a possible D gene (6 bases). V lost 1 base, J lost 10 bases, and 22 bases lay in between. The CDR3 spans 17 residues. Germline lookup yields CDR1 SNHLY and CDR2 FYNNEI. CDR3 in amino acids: CASSEGRKTGLAGKLFF. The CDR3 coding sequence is TGTGCCAGCAGTGAAGGCCGAAAAACAGGGTTGGCAGGAAAACTGTTTTTT.

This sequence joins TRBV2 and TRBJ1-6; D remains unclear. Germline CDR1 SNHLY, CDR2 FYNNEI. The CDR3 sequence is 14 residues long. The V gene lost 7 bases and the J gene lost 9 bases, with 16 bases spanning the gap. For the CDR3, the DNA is TGTGCCAGCACCCGAGTGGGAGGGTTTTCACCCCTCCACTTT. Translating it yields CASTRVGGFSPLHF.

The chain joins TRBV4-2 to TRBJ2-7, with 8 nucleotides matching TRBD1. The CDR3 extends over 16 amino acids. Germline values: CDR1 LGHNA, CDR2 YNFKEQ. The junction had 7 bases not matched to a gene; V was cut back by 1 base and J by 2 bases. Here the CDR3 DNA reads TGTGCCAGCAGCCAAGCGAACAGGGGGACCCCCTACGAGCAGTACTTC. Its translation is CASSQANRGTPYEQYF.

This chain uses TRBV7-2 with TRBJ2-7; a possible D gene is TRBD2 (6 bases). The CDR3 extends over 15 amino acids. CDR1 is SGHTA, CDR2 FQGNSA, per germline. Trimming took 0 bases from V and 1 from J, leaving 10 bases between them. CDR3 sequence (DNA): TGTGCCAGCAGCTTAGCGGTTGGGACTTCCTACGAGCAGTACTTC. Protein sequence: CASSLAVGTSYEQYF.